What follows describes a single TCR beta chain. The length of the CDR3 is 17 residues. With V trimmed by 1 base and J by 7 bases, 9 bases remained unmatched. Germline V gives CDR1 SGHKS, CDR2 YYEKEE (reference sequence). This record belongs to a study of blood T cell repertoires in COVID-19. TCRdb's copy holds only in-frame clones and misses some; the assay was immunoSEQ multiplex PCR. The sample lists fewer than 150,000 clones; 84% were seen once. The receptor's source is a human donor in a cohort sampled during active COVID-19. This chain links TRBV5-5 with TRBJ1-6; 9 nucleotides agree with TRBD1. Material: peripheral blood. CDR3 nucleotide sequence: TGTGCCAGCAGCTTGACCTCGGGGGGACAGGGAAATTCACCCCTCCACTTT. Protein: CASSLTSGGQGNSPLHF.